This is a list of T cell receptor beta chains from one sample in a study of technical replicates of blood from a few donors. The method was immunoSEQ multiplex PCR; TCRdb's version includes in-frame clones alone and lacks a portion of them. The sample gives about 64,000 clones, around 88% of which show up once; about 5% is in the top ten. Sequencing used PBMCs. All receptors derive from a human donor in good health. Some clones in this sample may be carry-over from other donors' samples. Both conserved end residues are part of each CDR3. The D gene is left open where the match is weak. The size entry is marked missing in some rows and otherwise reads once, few, many or a size class.

v_gene	abundance	j_gene	d_gene	CDR3aa	CDR3nt
TRBV6-6	.	TRBJ2-3	.	CASSQQATDTQYF	TGTGCCAGCAGTCAACAGGCCACAGATACGCAGTATTTT
TRBV5-4	.	TRBJ2-2	TRBD2	CASVPSGRANTGELFF	TGTGCCAGCGTTCCTAGCGGGAGGGCGAACACCGGGGAGCTGTTTTTT
TRBV29-1	once	TRBJ1-1	.	CSAAKGPNTEAFF	TGCAGCGCCGCAAAGGGGCCGAACACTGAAGCTTTCTTT
TRBV7-3	.	TRBJ1-2	TRBD1	CASSPSPRQGNGYTF	TGTGCCAGCAGCCCAAGCCCCAGACAGGGGAATGGCTACACCTTC
TRBV15	.	TRBJ1-1	TRBD1	CATSRGDSYNTEAFF	TGTGCCACCAGCAGGGGGGACAGCTATAACACTGAAGCTTTCTTT
TRBV9	once	TRBJ2-5	TRBD2	CASSSGGETQYF	TGTGCCAGCAGCAGCGGGGGTGAGACCCAGTACTTC
TRBV6-1	.	TRBJ2-5	.	CASARRGLETQYF	TGTGCCAGCGCGAGGAGGGGGCTCGAGACCCAGTACTTC
TRBV18	.	TRBJ1-1	.	CASSPQGSVRAFF	TGTGCCAGCTCACCGCAGGGGAGTGTTAGGGCTTTCTTT
TRBV6-4	.	TRBJ2-2	TRBD1	CASKKTGDTGELFF	TGTGCCAGCAAGAAGACAGGGGATACCGGGGAGCTGTTTTTT
TRBV19	.	TRBJ2-3	TRBD1	CASSIATGGWDTQYF	TGTGCCAGTAGTATCGCGACAGGGGGCTGGGATACGCAGTATTTT
TRBV6-6	.	TRBJ1-5	.	CAAGLEGFSGNQPQHF	TGTGCCGCAGGACTTGAGGGATTTTCAGGCAATCAGCCCCAGCATTTT
TRBV7-9	few	TRBJ2-1	TRBD2	CASSPLLGTSGDNEQFF	TGTGCCAGCAGCCCCCTACTCGGGACTAGCGGAGACAATGAGCAGTTCTTC
TRBV6-1	.	TRBJ2-1	TRBD2	CASSEVVLSLAGVNEQFF	TGTGCCAGCAGTGAAGTGGTTCTGAGTCTAGCGGGAGTGAATGAGCAGTTCTTC
TRBV18	.	TRBJ2-2	.	CASSLSQGPGELFF	TGTGCCAGCTCACTGTCACAGGGTCCCGGGGAGCTGTTTTTT
TRBV9	.	TRBJ2-7	TRBD2	CASSPVAGGTDEQYF	TGTGCCAGCAGCCCCGTCGCCGGGGGGACGGACGAGCAGTACTTC
TRBV30	.	TRBJ1-2	.	CAWSDRNGYTF	TGTGCCTGGAGTGACAGAAATGGCTACACCTTC
TRBV7-8	.	TRBJ2-7	.	CASSPGGGGLSYEQYF	TGTGCCAGCAGCCCGGGGGGCGGGGGCCTCTCCTACGAGCAGTACTTC
TRBV7-8	.	TRBJ1-5	TRBD1	CASSLVTGGSNQPQHF	TGTGCCAGCAGCTTAGTAACAGGGGGCTCCAATCAGCCCCAGCATTTT
TRBV29-1	.	TRBJ2-2	TRBD1	CSVDTGAVTGELFF	TGCAGCGTTGATACAGGGGCGGTCACCGGGGAGCTGTTTTTT
TRBV9	.	TRBJ2-7	TRBD1	CASSELRGTGVVRGFSEQYF	TGTGCCAGCAGCGAACTGAGAGGGACAGGGGTGGTTAGGGGGTTTTCGGAGCAGTACTTC
TRBV6-5	.	TRBJ1-5	.	CASSPNRGKNQPQHF	TGTGCCAGCAGCCCAAATCGGGGGAAAAATCAGCCCCAGCATTTT
TRBV4-1	.	TRBJ2-6	TRBD1	CASSPAGGSGANVLTF	TGCGCCAGCAGCCCTGCAGGGGGCTCTGGGGCCAACGTCCTGACTTTC
TRBV6-6	.	TRBJ2-3	.	CASSYPGLMTDTQYF	TGTGCCAGCAGTTACCCGGGACTTATGACAGATACGCAGTATTTT
TRBV7-7	.	TRBJ2-1	.	CASSFRQSSYNEQFF	TGTGCCAGCAGCTTTAGACAGAGCTCCTACAATGAGCAGTTCTTC
TRBV30	once	TRBJ2-1	TRBD2	CAFYPLAGGYNEQFF	TGTGCCTTCTACCCTTTAGCGGGGGGGTACAATGAGCAGTTCTTC
TRBV5-1	.	TRBJ2-7	TRBD2	CASDFGGASSNEQYF	TGCGCCAGCGACTTCGGGGGGGCCTCATCCAACGAGCAGTACTTC
TRBV10-3	.	TRBJ1-1	TRBD1	CASGQGRMNTEAFF	TGTGCCTCGGGACAGGGAAGGATGAACACTGAAGCTTTCTTT
TRBV1	.	TRBJ2-3	.	CTSSQDQRGIDTQYF	TGCACCAGCAGCCAAGATCAGCGGGGCATAGATACGCAGTATTTT
TRBV6-1	few	TRBJ2-6	.	CASSDMRGAGGANVLTF	TGTGCCAGCAGTGACATGCGGGGTGCGGGAGGGGCCAACGTCCTGACTTTC
TRBV29-1	.	TRBJ1-1	.	CSVEVDRNTEAFF	TGCAGCGTTGAAGTGGACAGGAACACTGAAGCTTTCTTT
TRBV5-1	.	TRBJ2-4	.	CASSWDFSAKNIQYF	TGCGCCAGCAGCTGGGACTTTTCAGCCAAAAACATTCAGTACTTC
TRBV6-5	.	TRBJ2-1	.	CASSYAWRGRGEQFF	TGTGCCAGCAGTTACGCTTGGAGGGGCCGGGGTGAGCAGTTCTTC
TRBV23-1	.	TRBJ1-1	.	CASSQSVHAGGKNTEAFF	TGCGCCAGCAGTCAATCGGTTCACGCCGGGGGAAAGAACACTGAAGCTTTCTTT
TRBV15	.	TRBJ2-7	.	CATSRETGSYEQYF	TGTGCCACCAGCAGAGAAACGGGATCCTACGAGCAGTACTTC
TRBV9	.	TRBJ2-1	.	CASSPAGWAGEQFF	TGTGCCAGCAGCCCCGCGGGTTGGGCCGGGGAGCAGTTCTTC
TRBV28	once	TRBJ2-3	TRBD2	CASSLDERGGSDTQYF	TGTGCCAGCAGTTTAGATGAACGGGGGGGGTCAGATACGCAGTATTTT
TRBV19	.	TRBJ2-1	TRBD2	CASNPFGLAEGEQFF	TGTGCCAGTAATCCCTTTGGACTAGCGGAAGGAGAGCAGTTCTTC
TRBV5-1	.	TRBJ2-2	TRBD1	CASSIQGAPNTGELFF	TGCGCCAGCAGCATACAGGGGGCCCCGAACACCGGGGAGCTGTTTTTT
TRBV4-1	.	TRBJ2-3	TRBD1	CASSPPDREDTQYF	TGCGCCAGCAGCCCCCCGGACAGGGAAGATACGCAGTATTTT
TRBV5-1	.	TRBJ2-3	TRBD2	CASSYGLAGGTDTQYF	TGCGCCAGCAGCTATGGACTAGCGGGAGGTACAGATACGCAGTATTTT
TRBV27	.	TRBJ2-7	TRBD2	CASSLFPSGTGEQYF	TGTGCCAGCAGTTTATTCCCTAGCGGGACCGGGGAGCAGTACTTC
TRBV11-3	.	TRBJ2-1	TRBD2	CASSRGAGNEQFF	TGTGCCAGCAGCCGGGGAGCGGGGAATGAGCAGTTCTTC
TRBV12-2	.	TRBJ2-7	.	CASRLRQGPDYEQYF	TGTGCAAGTCGCCTCCGCCAGGGGCCAGACTACGAGCAGTACTTC
TRBV2	.	TRBJ1-6	TRBD1	CASSEFAWDSSYNSPLHF	TGTGCCAGCAGTGAATTTGCCTGGGACAGCTCCTATAATTCACCCCTCCACTTT
TRBV6-1	few	TRBJ1-5	.	CASSEGAGGRGPQHF	TGTGCCAGCAGTGAAGGGGCGGGGGGCCGTGGGCCCCAGCATTTT
TRBV7-3	.	TRBJ2-5	.	CASSLLGVRETQYF	TGTGCCAGCAGCTTACTAGGGGTCCGAGAGACCCAGTACTTC
TRBV27	.	TRBJ2-7	.	CASSLKPWYEQYF	TGTGCCAGCAGTTTAAAGCCTTGGTACGAGCAGTACTTC
TRBV7-9	once	TRBJ2-1	.	CASSPWAPTSYNEQFF	TGTGCCAGCAGCCCATGGGCCCCCACGTCCTACAATGAGCAGTTCTTC
TRBV6-6	few	TRBJ2-1	TRBD2	CASSLFGLVEQFF	TGTGCCAGCAGCCTTTTCGGACTAGTGGAGCAGTTCTTC
TRBV9	once	TRBJ2-7	.	CASSVGQVPYEQYF	TGTGCCAGCAGCGTAGGACAGGTTCCCTACGAGCAGTACTTC
TRBV7-2	few	TRBJ2-7	.	CASSFAGYVSYEQYF	TGTGCCAGCAGCTTCGCGGGGTATGTTTCCTACGAGCAGTACTTC
TRBV2	.	TRBJ1-1	.	CASCPLTGLNTEAFF	TGTGCCTCTTGCCCCCTAACAGGGTTGAACACTGAAGCTTTCTTT
TRBV6-1	.	TRBJ2-1	TRBD2	CASSQGTSGVTSYNEQFF	TGTGCCAGCAGTCAAGGGACTAGCGGGGTCACTTCCTACAATGAGCAGTTCTTC
TRBV29-1	.	TRBJ1-3	.	CSVAQGAGNTIYF	TGCAGCGTTGCACAGGGTGCGGGAAACACCATATATTTT
TRBV25-1	.	TRBJ1-2	.	CASSALGLGDGYTF	TGTGCCAGCAGTGCGTTGGGCTTGGGAGATGGCTACACCTTC
TRBV5-1	.	TRBJ1-1	.	CASSLRYGGEVTEAFF	TGCGCCAGCAGCTTGCGGTATGGGGGCGAGGTCACTGAAGCTTTCTTT
TRBV11-2	.	TRBJ2-3	.	CASSLGRGAGYSTDTQYF	TGTGCCAGCAGCTTGGGAAGGGGCGCGGGGTATAGCACAGATACGCAGTATTTT
TRBV27	.	TRBJ1-4	.	CASRFGGAGEKLFF	TGTGCCAGCAGGTTTGGGGGGGCGGGTGAAAAACTGTTTTTT
TRBV7-9	.	TRBJ2-5	TRBD2	CASSLAGLAGASRQETQYF	TGTGCCAGCAGCTTAGCGGGACTAGCGGGGGCCTCACGGCAGGAGACCCAGTACTTC